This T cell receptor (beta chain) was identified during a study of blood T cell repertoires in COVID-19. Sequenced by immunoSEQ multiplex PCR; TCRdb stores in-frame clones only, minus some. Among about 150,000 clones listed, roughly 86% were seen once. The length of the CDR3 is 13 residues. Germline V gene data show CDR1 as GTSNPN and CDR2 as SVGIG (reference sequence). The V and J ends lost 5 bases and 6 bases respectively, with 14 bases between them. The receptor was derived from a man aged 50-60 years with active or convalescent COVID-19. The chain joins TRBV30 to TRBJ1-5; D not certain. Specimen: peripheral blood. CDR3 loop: CAWAAGSRQPQHF. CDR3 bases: TGTGCCTGGGCCGCGGGGTCCCGTCAGCCCCAGCATTTT.